The 22 T cell receptor beta chains below were found in one sample sequenced in a study of human T cells and chemical hapten exposure. TCRdb analysed the RACE reads with MiXCR anew, one entry per CDR3 protein. The table has some 40,000 distinct CDR3 sequences, 3.5% to 4% seen once. The time point: healthy volunteer bleed at 6 weeks. Sequencing started from total RNA isolated from unfractionated whole blood. Sequenced: whole blood. All receptors derive from a human donor in good health. Some clones in this sample may be carry-over from other donors' samples.

This clonotype was seen ten or more times. The chain uses TRBV11-2 and TRBJ2-1; D remains ambiguous. CDR1 is SGHAT, CDR2 FQNNGV, per germline. Trimming cost V 2 bases and J 10 bases, with 12 bases left between them. The CDR3 is 13 residues long. CDR3 protein: CASSLRGGFEQFF. In DNA form, the CDR3 reads TGTGCCAGCAGCTTACGCGGCGGTTTCGAGCAGTTCTTC.

The sample holds many counts of this clonotype. The chain is built from TRBV7-9 and TRBJ1-1; TRBD1 aligns across 7 bases. Germline V gene sequence: CDR1 SEHNR, CDR2 FQNEAQ (reference sequence). The CDR3 contains 14 residues. V was pared by 3 bases and J by 5 bases, with 6 bases of the junction left unmatched. The CDR3: CASSFGTARTEAFF. Here the CDR3 DNA reads TGTGCCAGCAGCTTTGGGACAGCTAGGACTGAAGCTTTCTTT.

The table lists this clonotype with many counts. The chain combines TRBV3-1 with TRBJ1-1, with 7 bases matching TRBD1. V shed 4 bases and J 0 bases; nucleotides not matched to a gene: 8. This CDR3 is built from 16 residues. Germline loops: CDR1 LGHDT, CDR2 YNNKEL (reference sequence). The CDR3 reads CASSRGSGTVNTEAFF. The DNA of the CDR3 is TGTGCCAGCAGCCGCGGCTCCGGGACAGTGAACACTGAAGCTTTCTTT.

This clonotype was seen more than once but under ten times. The chain combines TRBV7-8 with TRBJ2-5, with TRBD1 matching over 7 bases. The CDR3 extends over 15 amino acids. CDR1 and CDR2 from the germline V gene are SGHVS and FQNEAQ. After removal of 4 bases from V and 5 bases from J, the junction contained 10 bases not matched to a gene. CDR3 protein: CASSSTGVPDETQYF. The CDR3 bases are TGTGCCAGCAGCTCAACAGGGGTCCCCGATGAGACCCAGTACTTC. Using reference TRBV7-8 and TRBJ2-5 for the parts outside the CDR3, the full variable domain is GAGVSQSPRYKVAKRGQDVALRCDPISGHVSLFWYQQALGQGPEFLTYFQNEAQLDKSGLPSDRFFAERPEGSVSTLKIQRTQQEDSAVYLCASSSTGVPDETQYFGPGTRLLVL.

This clonotype was detected many times. The CDR3 here is CASSYRLAGEHEQFF. The CDR3 bases are TGTGCCAGCAGTTATCGACTAGCGGGAGAGCATGAGCAGTTCTTC. The rearrangement links TRBV6-4 to TRBJ2-1, with TRBD2 identical over 12 bases. The CDR3 sequence is 15 residues long. The V segment lost 5 bases and the J segment 8 bases; nucleotides outside the gene matches: 7. CDR1 is MRHNA, CDR2 SNTAGT, per germline.

This clonotype was seen at least ten times. For the CDR3, the DNA is TGCGCCAGCAGCCAAGAGGGCCAGTCAGGGCAGTACTTC. It yields the protein CASSQEGQSGQYF. The chain joins TRBV4-1 to TRBJ2-7, with D uncertain. Germline V gene lookup returns CDR1 MGHRA and CDR2 YSYEKL. V was clipped by 0 bases and J by 9 bases, with 12 bases between them. The CDR3 consists of 13 residues.

Ten or more counts support this clonotype. V and J are TRBV7-6 and TRBJ2-1; 14 nucleotides align to TRBD2. Trimming removed 4 bases from V and 8 bases from J; junction bases left unmatched: 10. Germline V gene data show CDR1 as SGHVS and CDR2 as FNYEAQ. The CDR3 length is 17 residues. CDR3 sequence: CASSSLRTSGRQDEQFF. In DNA form, the CDR3 reads TGTGCCAGCAGCTCGCTTCGGACTAGCGGGAGGCAAGATGAGCAGTTCTTC. The variable domain in full, with the rest retrieved from reference TRBV7-6 and TRBJ2-1, is GAGVSQSPRYKVTKRGQDVALRCDPISGHVSLYWYRQALGQGPEFLTYFNYEAQQDKSGLPNDRFSAERPEGSISTLTIQRTEQRDSAMYRCASSSLRTSGRQDEQFFGPGTRLTVL.

This clonotype was counted many times. The chain is built from TRBV6-5 and TRBJ1-5; D unclear. The ends were cut back, 6 bases at V and 0 bases at J, with 9 bases in the middle. CDR3 length equals 14 residues. The V gene's germline CDR1 is MNHEY and CDR2 SVGAGI. The CDR3 nucleotides are TGTGCCAGCAGCCCGGACCGTAGCAATCAGCCCCAGCATTTT. This gives the protein CASSPDRSNQPQHF.

The CDR3: CASSQQQGREEKLFF. The CDR3 DNA reads as TGTGCCAGCAGCCAGCAACAGGGGCGAGAGGAAAAACTGTTTTTT. The V and J genes are TRBV4-2 and TRBJ1-4, with TRBD1 matching 7 bases. Germline V CDR1 and CDR2: LGHNA, YNFKEQ. V dropped 3 bases and J dropped 8; count of bases not matched to a gene: 9. This CDR3 has 15 amino acids.

This clonotype was counted at least ten times. This chain links TRBV12-3 or TRBV12-4 with TRBJ1-1, with TRBD1 as a possible D gene (5 bases). V lost 6 bases and J 2 bases, leaving 13 bases between the germline ends. The CDR3 consists of 14 residues. CDR3 protein: CASREGGGNTEAFF. The CDR3 coding sequence is TGTGCCAGCAGAGAGGGTGGGGGTAACACTGAAGCTTTCTTT.

This clonotype was counted at least ten times. This chain links TRBV28 with TRBJ1-1, with TRBD1 identical over 9 bases. The CDR3 is made up of 11 amino acids. CDR1 MDHEN and CDR2 SYDVKM come from the germline V gene. J was trimmed by 11 bases and V by 6 bases; bases with no gene match: 4. CDR3 DNA: TGTGCCAGCAGCCGGGACAGGGACGCTTTCTTT. Its protein is CASSRDRDAFF.

There are many counts of this clonotype. The J gene is TRBJ2-3, the V gene TRBV6-5; TRBD1 matches at 9 bases. V was pared by 5 bases and J by 6 bases, with 9 bases of the junction left unmatched. Per the germline V gene, CDR1 is MNHEY and CDR2 is SVGAGI. This CDR3 has 15 amino acids. CDR3 region: CASSKQGAVGDTQYF. The CDR3 region has the DNA TGTGCCAGCAGTAAACAGGGGGCTGTCGGTGATACGCAGTATTTT.

This clonotype came up many times. The chain's CDR3 is CASSTITGDSGANVLTF. CDR3 nucleotide sequence: TGTGCCAGCTCAACCATCACAGGGGACTCTGGGGCCAACGTCCTGACTTTC. The chain is built from TRBV18 and TRBJ2-6, with 7 bases matching TRBD1. Germline loops: CDR1 KGHSH, CDR2 LQKENI. This CDR3 region has 17 residues. V gave up 5 bases and J gave up 0 bases; unmatched junction bases: 7.

In its sample, this clonotype was seen many times. The V and J genes are TRBV11-3 and TRBJ2-4; TRBD2 matches at 12 bases. With 2 bases clipped from V and 3 bases from J, the junction kept 8 bases outside the gene matches. Germline CDR1 is SGHNT and CDR2 is YENEEA. The CDR3 length is 18 residues. CDR3 region: CASSLPTSGRKGKNIQYF. The CDR3 nucleotides are TGTGCCAGCAGCTTACCGACTAGCGGGAGAAAGGGCAAAAACATTCAGTACTTC. The full variable domain, its missing parts supplied by reference TRBV11-3 and TRBJ2-4, is EAGVVQSPRYKIIEKKQPVAFWCNPISGHNTLYWYLQNLGQGPELLIRYENEEAVDDSQLPKDRFSAERLKGVDSTLKIQPAELGDSAVYLCASSLPTSGRKGKNIQYFGAGTRLSVL.

There are many counts of this clonotype. V usage is TRBV27 and J usage is TRBJ1-1; 7 nucleotides match TRBD1. The junction had 1 base not matched to a gene; V was cut back by 8 bases and J by 1 base. Germline CDR1 is MNHEY and CDR2 is SMNVEV (reference sequence). This CDR3 region has 12 residues. Written as DNA, the CDR3 is TGTGCCAGCCGACAGGGGAACACTGAAGCTTTCTTT. Encoded protein: CASRQGNTEAFF.

The sample holds a few counts of this clonotype. Relative to the germline gene, one junction end is altered; a read error may explain this. The gene calls are TRBV7-7 and TRBJ2-2; weak D call: TRBD2 (6 bases). CDR1 and CDR2 (germline): SSHAT, FNYEAQ (reference sequence). The CDR3 runs 14 residues. The CDR3 loop reads CASTQGAGTGELFF. The CDR3 DNA reads as TGTGCTAGCACCCAGGGAGCGGGCACCGGGGAGCTGTTTTTT.

This clonotype was counted at least ten times. V is TRBV29-1 and J is TRBJ2-7, with a weak D call TRBD2 (6 bases). This CDR3 contains 12 residues. Germline-derived CDR1 and CDR2 are SQVTM and ANQGSEA. Trimming left V 5 bases short and J 1 base short, with 9 bases between. The CDR3 nucleotides read TGCAGCGTTATTGCGGGGTCCTACGAGCAGTACTTC. Translated: CSVIAGSYEQYF.

In this sample, this clonotype turned up many times. The rearrangement joins TRBV21-1 to TRBJ2-7; the table names TRBD2, a call not compared with the DNA. TRBV21-1 is recorded as a pseudogene. The CDR3 is made up of 16 amino acids. The CDR3 DNA reads TGTGCCAGCAGCAAAGAACCCCTAGCGGGAGTGAGGGAGCAGTACTTC. It yields the protein CASSKEPLAGVREQYF.

This clonotype was detected only a few times. The chain couples TRBV5-4 to TRBJ2-5, with TRBD2 identical over 12 bases. The CDR3 is 15 amino acids. J was trimmed by 0 bases and V by 5 bases; bases with no gene match: 2. Germline CDR1 SGHNT, CDR2 YYREEE (reference sequence). The CDR3 here is CASSLAGGYQETQYF. CDR3 in DNA: TGTGCCAGCAGTCTAGCGGGAGGGTACCAAGAGACCCAGTACTTC. Based on the CDR3 plus reference TRBV5-4 and TRBJ2-5, the full variable domain is ETGVTQSPTHLIKTRGQQVTLRCSSQSGHNTVSWYQQALGQGPQFIFQYYREEENGRGNFPPRFSGLQFPNYSSELNVNALELDDSALYLCASSLAGGYQETQYFGPGTRLLVL.

In its sample, this clonotype was seen a few times. The chain employs TRBV28 and TRBJ1-2; TRBD1 matches at 7 bases. V was pared by 2 bases and J by 4 bases, with 4 bases of the junction left unmatched. Per the germline V gene, CDR1 is MDHEN and CDR2 is SYDVKM. CDR3 length: 14 amino acids. The CDR3 loop reads CASSLAGGIYGYTF. Here the CDR3 DNA reads TGTGCCAGCAGTTTAGCAGGGGGGATCTATGGCTACACCTTC.

This clonotype was detected a few times. The chain joins TRBV20-1 to TRBJ1-4; a weak D match, TRBD1 (5 bases). V was trimmed by 3 bases and J by 4 bases, leaving 9 bases between them. The V gene's germline CDR1 is DFQATT and CDR2 SNEGSKA (reference sequence). The CDR3 has 13 amino acids. CDR3 region: CSARDNRNEKLFF. The CDR3 DNA reads as TGCAGTGCTAGGGACAACCGTAATGAAAAACTGTTTTTT.

This clonotype turned up a few times. This sequence joins TRBV5-1 and TRBJ1-1; tentatively, D is TRBD1 (5 bases). This CDR3 region has 15 residues. Germline V gives CDR1 SGHRS, CDR2 YFSETQ. Trimming cost V 0 bases and J 1 base, with 10 bases left between them. The CDR3 bases are TGCGCCAGCAGCTTGGGGGACTTACCGAACACTGAAGCTTTCTTT. It codes for CASSLGDLPNTEAFF.